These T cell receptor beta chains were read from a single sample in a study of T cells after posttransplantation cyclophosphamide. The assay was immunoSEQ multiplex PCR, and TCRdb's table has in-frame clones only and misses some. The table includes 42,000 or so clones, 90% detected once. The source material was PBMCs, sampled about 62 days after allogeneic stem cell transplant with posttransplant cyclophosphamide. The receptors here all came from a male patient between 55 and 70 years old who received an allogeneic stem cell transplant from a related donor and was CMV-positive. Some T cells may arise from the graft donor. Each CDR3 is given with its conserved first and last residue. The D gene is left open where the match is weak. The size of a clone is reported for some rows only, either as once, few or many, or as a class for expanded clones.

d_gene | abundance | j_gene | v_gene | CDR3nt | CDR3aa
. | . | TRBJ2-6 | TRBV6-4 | TGTGCCAGCAGTGACGTCGAATCGGGGAGACGGCTGGGAGGGGCCAACGTCCTGACTTTC | CASSDVESGRRLGGANVLTF
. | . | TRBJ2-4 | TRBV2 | TGTGCCAGCAGTGAAGCGCTCACAGGGTCCGCCAAAAACATTCAGTACTTC | CASSEALTGSAKNIQYF
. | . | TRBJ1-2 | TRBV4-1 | TGCGCCAGCAGCCAAGGGTCCAGAAGTAACTATGGCTACACCTTC | CASSQGSRSNYGYTF
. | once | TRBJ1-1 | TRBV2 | TGTGCCAGCCGCGTCGGGGGTGGGGGTACTGAAGCTTTCTTT | CASRVGGGGTEAFF
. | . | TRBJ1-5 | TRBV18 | TGTGCCAGCTCACCTCTACAGGGTTCGGATCAGCCCCAGCATTTT | CASSPLQGSDQPQHF
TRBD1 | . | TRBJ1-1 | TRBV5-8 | TGTGCCAGCAGCATCTCTACTGACAGGGGGTTCACTGAAGCTTTCTTT | CASSISTDRGFTEAFF
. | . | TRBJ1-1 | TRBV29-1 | TGCAGCGTTGAAGCCGCCGGGACAATGAACACTGAAGCTTTCTTT | CSVEAAGTMNTEAFF
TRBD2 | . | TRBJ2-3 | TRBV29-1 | TGCAGTGGCACGGGGGGGTCAGATACGCAGTATTTT | CSGTGGSDTQYF
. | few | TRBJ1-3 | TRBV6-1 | TGTGCCAGCAGGGTCATGACAGGCTCTGGAAACACCATATATTTT | CASRVMTGSGNTIYF
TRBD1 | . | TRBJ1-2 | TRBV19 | TGTGCCAGTAGGTACACAGGGGGGCCTAACTATGGCTACACCTTC | CASRYTGGPNYGYTF
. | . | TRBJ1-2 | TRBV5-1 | TGCGCCAGCAGCTTAGACTTCGAGATCTATGGCTACACCTTC | CASSLDFEIYGYTF
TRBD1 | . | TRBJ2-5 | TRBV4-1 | TGCGCCAGCAGCAGGGGACAGGGCTTTGAGACCCAGTACTTC | CASSRGQGFETQYF
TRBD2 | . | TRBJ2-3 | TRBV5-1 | TGCGCCAGCAGCTTAAGCGGGGGGTACACAGATACGCAGTATTTT | CASSLSGGYTDTQYF
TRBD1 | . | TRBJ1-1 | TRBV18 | TGTGCCAGCTCACCGACTACAGGGGGCAACACTGAAGCTTTCTTT | CASSPTTGGNTEAFF
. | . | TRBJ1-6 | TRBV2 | TGTGCCAGCAGTTCAGGGCCTGAGAATTCACCCCTCCACTTT | CASSSGPENSPLHF
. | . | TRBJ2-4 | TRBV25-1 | TGTGCCAGCAGTGAGGAGGGGAGCCTAGCCAAAAACATTCAGTACTTC | CASSEEGSLAKNIQYF
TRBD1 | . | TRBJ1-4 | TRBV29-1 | TGCAGCGTTGAGACAGGGAGTAATGAAAAACTGTTTTTT | CSVETGSNEKLFF
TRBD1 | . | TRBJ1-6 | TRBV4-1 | TGCGCCAGCAGCCATGCGACAGGGGGGAATTCACCCCTCCACTTT | CASSHATGGNSPLHF
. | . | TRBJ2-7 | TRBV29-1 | TGCAGCGTTGAAGGCGATCGCTACGAGCAGTACTTC | CSVEGDRYEQYF
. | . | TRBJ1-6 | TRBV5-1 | TGCGCCAGCAGCTTGGGATGGGGAGGGTCACCCCTCCACTTT | CASSLGWGGSPLHF
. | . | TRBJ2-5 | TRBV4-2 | TGTGCCAGCGGAACAGGGGAGACCCAGTACTTC | CASGTGETQYF
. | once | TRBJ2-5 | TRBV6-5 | TGTGCCAGCAGGTATTTTCTGGGCAGCCAAGAGACCCAGTACTTC | CASRYFLGSQETQYF
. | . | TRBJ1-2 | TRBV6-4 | TGTGCCAGCAGTGACTCAATCCGGACAGCATTCCCAAAATGCTATGGCTACACCTTC | CASSDSIRTAFPKCYGYTF
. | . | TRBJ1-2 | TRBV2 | TGTGCCAGCAGTGGAGCAGAGGTCTATGGCTACACCTTC | CASSGAEVYGYTF
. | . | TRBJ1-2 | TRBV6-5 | TGTGCCAGCAGGACGGGGGGGCTGAGGGGCTACACCTTC | CASRTGGLRGYTF
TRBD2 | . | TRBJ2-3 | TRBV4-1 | TGCGCCAGCAGCCACCTAGAGGGGGGTAGCGGGGGGAGGGATACGCAGTATTTT | CASSHLEGGSGGRDTQYF
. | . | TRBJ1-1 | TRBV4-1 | TGCGCCAGCAGCCAGCAAAACTCTGGGGCGGTCGACACTGAAGCTTTCTTT | CASSQQNSGAVDTEAFF
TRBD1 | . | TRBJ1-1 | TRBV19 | TGTGCCAGTGCCAAAATAGAACAGGGGGCAGCTTTCTTT | CASAKIEQGAAFF
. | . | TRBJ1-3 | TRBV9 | TGTGCCAGCAGCGAAGCTGTCGCTGGAAACACCATATATTTT | CASSEAVAGNTIYF
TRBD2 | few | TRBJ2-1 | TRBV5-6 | TGTGCCAGCAGCTTGGCTATAGCGGGGAAGGAGTTCTTC | CASSLAIAGKEFF
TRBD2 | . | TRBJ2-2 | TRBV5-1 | TGCGCCAGCAGCCCCTCACTAGCGGGGGTGACCGGGGAGCTGTTTTTT | CASSPSLAGVTGELFF
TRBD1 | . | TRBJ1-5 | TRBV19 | TGTGCCAGTAGAGCCCTAGGACAGGGTCAGCCCCAGCATTTT | CASRALGQGQPQHF
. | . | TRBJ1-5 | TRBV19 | TGTGCCAGTAGCCCAACCCCCCCCGTCGGGGCCCAGCATTTT | CASSPTPPVGAQHF